The clone carrying this TCR beta chain was observed a few times. The data stem from a study of T cell changes during pregnancy in multiple sclerosis. CDR3 length: 15 residues. V was pared by 5 bases and J by 2 bases, with 16 bases between. In germline, CDR1 is PRHDT, CDR2 FYEKMQ (reference sequence). Clones were sequenced by immunoSEQ multiplex PCR, and TCRdb holds only the in-frame ones, with some missing. The sample consists of around 30,000 clones, about nine tenths of them appearing once. Sample: CD8+ T cells from peripheral blood mononuclear cells, taken in the second trimester of pregnancy. The TCR sequence derives from a female donor with multiple sclerosis, enrolled in a pregnancy study. The chain couples TRBV13 to TRBJ2-7, with D possibly TRBD2 on 6 matching bases. The CDR3 sequence is CASSPSRGNTYEQYF. Written as DNA, the CDR3 is TGTGCCAGCAGCCCTTCCCGCGGGAACACCTACGAGCAGTACTTC.